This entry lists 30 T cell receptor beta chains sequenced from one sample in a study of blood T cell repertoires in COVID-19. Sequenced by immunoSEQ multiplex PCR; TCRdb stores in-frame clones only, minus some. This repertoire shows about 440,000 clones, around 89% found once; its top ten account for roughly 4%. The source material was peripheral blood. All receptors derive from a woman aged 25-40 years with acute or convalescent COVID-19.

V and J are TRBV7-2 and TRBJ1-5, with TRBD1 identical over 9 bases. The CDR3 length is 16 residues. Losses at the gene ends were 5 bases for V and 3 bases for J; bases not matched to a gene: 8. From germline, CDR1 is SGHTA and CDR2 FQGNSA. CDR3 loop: CASSPRTGELNQPQHF. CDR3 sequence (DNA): TGTGCCAGCAGCCCGCGGACAGGGGAACTCAATCAGCCCCAGCATTTT. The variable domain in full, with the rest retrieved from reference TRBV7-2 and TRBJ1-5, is GAGVSQSPSNKVTEKGKDVELRCDPISGHTALYWYRQSLGQGLEFLIYFQGNSAPDKSGLPSDRFSAERTGGSVSTLTIQRTQQEDSAVYLCASSPRTGELNQPQHFGDGTRLSIL.

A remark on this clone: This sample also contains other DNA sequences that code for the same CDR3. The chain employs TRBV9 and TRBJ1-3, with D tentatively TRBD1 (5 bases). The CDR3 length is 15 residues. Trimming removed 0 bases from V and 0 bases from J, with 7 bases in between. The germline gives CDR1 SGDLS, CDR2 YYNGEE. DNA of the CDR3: TGTGCCAGCAGCGTAGGACAGAGCTCTGGAAACACCATATATTTT. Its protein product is CASSVGQSSGNTIYF. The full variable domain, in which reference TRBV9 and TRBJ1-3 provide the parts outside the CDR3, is DSGVTQTPKHLITATGQRVTLRCSPRSGDLSVYWYQQSLDQGLQFLIQYYNGEERAKGNILERFSAQQFPDLHSELNLSSLELGDSALYFCASSVGQSSGNTIYFGEGSWLTVV.

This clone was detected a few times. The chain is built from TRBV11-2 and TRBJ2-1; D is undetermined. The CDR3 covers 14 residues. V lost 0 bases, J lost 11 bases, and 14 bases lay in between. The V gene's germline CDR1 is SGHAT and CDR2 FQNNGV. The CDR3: CASSLDPTAVQQFF. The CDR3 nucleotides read TGTGCCAGCAGCTTAGATCCTACGGCGGTACAGCAGTTCTTC.

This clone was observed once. The CDR3 here is CASSADGGVSYNEQFF. The CDR3 bases are TGTGCCAGCAGCGCCGACGGGGGGGTCTCCTACAATGAGCAGTTCTTC. The chain carries TRBV9 and TRBJ2-1, with 8 bases aligning to TRBD2. The CDR3 consists of 16 residues. CDR1 SGDLS and CDR2 YYNGEE come from the germline V gene. Trimming removed 3 bases from V and 0 bases from J; junction bases left unmatched: 5.

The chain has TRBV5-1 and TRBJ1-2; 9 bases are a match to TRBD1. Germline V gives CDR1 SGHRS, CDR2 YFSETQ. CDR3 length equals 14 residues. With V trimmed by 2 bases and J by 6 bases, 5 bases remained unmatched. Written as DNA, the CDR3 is TGCGCCAGCAGCTTACAGGGGGCCCTGGATGGCTACACCTTC. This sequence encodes CASSLQGALDGYTF.

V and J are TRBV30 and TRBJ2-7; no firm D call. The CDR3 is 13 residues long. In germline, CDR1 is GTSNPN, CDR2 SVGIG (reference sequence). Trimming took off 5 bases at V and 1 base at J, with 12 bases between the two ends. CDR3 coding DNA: TGTGCCTGGGAACATGGGCTTTCCTACGAGCAGTACTTC. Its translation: CAWEHGLSYEQYF.

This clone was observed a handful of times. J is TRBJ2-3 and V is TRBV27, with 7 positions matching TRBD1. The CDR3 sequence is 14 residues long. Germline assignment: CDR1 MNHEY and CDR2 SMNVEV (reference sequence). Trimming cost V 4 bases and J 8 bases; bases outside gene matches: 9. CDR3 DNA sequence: TGTGCCAGCAGTTATCCCATCCCAGGGGGTACGCAGTATTTT. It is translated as CASSYPIPGGTQYF.

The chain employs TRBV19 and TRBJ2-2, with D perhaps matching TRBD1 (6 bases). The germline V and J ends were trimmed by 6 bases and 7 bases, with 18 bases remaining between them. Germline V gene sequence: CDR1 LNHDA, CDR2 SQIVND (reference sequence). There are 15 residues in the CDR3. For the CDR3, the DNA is TGTGCCAGTAGAGAAGGTGTTAAGGGACACGGGGAGCTGTTTTTT. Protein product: CASREGVKGHGELFF. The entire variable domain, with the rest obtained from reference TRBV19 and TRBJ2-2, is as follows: DGGITQSPKYLFRKEGQNVTLSCEQNLNHDAMYWYRQDPGQGLRLIYYSQIVNDFQKGDIAEGYSVSREKKESFPLTVTSAQKNPTAFYLCASREGVKGHGELFFGEGSRLTVL.

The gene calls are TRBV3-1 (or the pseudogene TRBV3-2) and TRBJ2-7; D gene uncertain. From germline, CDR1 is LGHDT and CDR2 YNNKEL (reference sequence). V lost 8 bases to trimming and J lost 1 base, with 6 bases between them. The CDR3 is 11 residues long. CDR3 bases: TGTGCCAGCTCCGGGTCCTACGAGCAGTACTTC. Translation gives CASSGSYEQYF.

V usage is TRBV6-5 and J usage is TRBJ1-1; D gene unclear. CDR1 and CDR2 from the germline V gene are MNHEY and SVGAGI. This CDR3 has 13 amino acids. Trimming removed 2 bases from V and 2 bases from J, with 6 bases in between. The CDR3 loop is CASSYNRNTEAFF. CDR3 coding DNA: TGTGCCAGCAGTTACAATAGAAACACTGAAGCTTTCTTT.

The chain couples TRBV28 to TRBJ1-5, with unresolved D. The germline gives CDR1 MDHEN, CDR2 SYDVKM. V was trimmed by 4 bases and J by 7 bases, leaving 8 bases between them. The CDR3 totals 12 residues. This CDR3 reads CASSSRGQPQHF. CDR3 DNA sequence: TGTGCCAGCAGTTCCCGCGGGCAGCCCCAGCATTTT.

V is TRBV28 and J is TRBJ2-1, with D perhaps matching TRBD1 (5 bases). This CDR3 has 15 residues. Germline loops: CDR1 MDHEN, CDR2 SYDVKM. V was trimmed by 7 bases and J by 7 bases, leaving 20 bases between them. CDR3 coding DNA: TGTGCCAGCAAAGGGGCAGGGCCTGGTATTAATGAGCAGTTCTTC. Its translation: CASKGAGPGINEQFF.

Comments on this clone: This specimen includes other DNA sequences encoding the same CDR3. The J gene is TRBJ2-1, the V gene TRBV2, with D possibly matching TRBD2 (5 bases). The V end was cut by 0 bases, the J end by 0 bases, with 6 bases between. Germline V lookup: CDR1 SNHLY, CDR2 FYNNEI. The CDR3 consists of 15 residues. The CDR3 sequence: CASSEAGSSYNEQFF. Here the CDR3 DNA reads TGTGCCAGCAGTGAAGCAGGGAGCTCCTACAATGAGCAGTTCTTC. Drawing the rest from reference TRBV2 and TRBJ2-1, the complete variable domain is EPEVTQTPSHQVTQMGQEVILRCVPISNHLYFYWYRQILGQKVEFLVSFYNNEISEKSEIFDDQFSVERPDGSNFTLKIRSTKLEDSAMYFCASSEAGSSYNEQFFGPGTRLTVL.

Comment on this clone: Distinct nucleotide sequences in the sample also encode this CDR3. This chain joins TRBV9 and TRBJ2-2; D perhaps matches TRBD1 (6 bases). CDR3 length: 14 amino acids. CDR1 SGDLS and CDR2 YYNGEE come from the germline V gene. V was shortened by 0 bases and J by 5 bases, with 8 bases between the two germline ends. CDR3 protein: CASSVGGTTGELFF. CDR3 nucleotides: TGTGCCAGCAGCGTAGGGGGGACAACCGGGGAGCTGTTTTTT.

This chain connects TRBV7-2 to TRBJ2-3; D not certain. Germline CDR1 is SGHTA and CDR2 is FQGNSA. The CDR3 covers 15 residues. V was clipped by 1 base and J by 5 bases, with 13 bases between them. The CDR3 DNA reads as TGTGCCAGCAGCTTAGATCGGGTTGGTAAAGATACGCAGTATTTT. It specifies CASSLDRVGKDTQYF.

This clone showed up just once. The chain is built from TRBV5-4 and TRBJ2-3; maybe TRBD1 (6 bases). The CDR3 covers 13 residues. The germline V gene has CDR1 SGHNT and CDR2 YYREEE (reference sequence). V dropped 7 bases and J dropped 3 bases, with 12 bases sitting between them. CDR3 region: CASRDMGTDTQYF. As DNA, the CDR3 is TGTGCCAGCCGGGACATGGGTACAGATACGCAGTATTTT.

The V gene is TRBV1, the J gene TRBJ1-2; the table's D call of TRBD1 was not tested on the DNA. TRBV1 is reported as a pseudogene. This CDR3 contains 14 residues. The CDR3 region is CTSSQETGVNGYTF. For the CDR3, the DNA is TGCACCAGCAGCCAAGAGACAGGGGTGAATGGCTACACCTTC.

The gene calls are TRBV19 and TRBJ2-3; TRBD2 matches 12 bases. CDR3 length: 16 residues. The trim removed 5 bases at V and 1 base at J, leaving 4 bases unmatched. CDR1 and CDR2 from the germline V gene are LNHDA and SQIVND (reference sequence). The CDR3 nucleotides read TGTGCCAGTAGTCCACGACTAGCGGGGGGCACAGATACGCAGTATTTT. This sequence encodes CASSPRLAGGTDTQYF.

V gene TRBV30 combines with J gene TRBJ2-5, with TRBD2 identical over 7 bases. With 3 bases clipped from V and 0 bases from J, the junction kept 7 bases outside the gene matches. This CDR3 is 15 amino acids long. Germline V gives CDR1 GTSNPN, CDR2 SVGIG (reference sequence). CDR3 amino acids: CAWSVGAGDQETQYF. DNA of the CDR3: TGTGCCTGGAGCGTGGGCGCGGGAGACCAAGAGACCCAGTACTTC.

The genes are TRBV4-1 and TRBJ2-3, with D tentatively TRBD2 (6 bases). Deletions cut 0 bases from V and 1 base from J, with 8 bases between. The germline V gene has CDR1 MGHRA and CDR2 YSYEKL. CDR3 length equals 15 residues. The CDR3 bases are TGCGCCAGCAGCCAAGAAGGAGGGGGCACAGATACGCAGTATTTT. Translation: CASSQEGGGTDTQYF.

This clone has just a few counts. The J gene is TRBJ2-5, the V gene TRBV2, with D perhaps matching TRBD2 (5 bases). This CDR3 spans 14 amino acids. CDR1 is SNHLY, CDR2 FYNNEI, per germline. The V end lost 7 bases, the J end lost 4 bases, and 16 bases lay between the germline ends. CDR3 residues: CASKASGGLETQYF. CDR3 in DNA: TGTGCCAGCAAAGCGAGCGGAGGTCTAGAGACCCAGTACTTC.

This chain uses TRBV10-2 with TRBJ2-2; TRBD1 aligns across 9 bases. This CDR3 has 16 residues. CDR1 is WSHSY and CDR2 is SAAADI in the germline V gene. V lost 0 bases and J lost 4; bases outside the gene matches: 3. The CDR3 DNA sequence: TGCGCCAGCAGTGAGTCGGGGACAGGGCTCACCGGGGAGCTGTTTTTT. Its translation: CASSESGTGLTGELFF.

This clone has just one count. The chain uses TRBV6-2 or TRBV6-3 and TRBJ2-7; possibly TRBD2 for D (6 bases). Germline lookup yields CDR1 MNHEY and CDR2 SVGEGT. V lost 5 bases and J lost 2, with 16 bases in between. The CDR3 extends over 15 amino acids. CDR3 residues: CASSPAQGLPYEQYF. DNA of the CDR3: TGTGCCAGCAGTCCCGCGCAGGGACTCCCCTACGAGCAGTACTTC.

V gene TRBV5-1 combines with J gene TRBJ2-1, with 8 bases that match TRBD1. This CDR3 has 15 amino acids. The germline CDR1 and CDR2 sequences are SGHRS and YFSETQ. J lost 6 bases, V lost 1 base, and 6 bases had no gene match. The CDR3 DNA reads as TGCGCCAGCAGCTTGTTTTCCGGACAGGGCAATGAGCAGTTCTTC. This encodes CASSLFSGQGNEQFF.

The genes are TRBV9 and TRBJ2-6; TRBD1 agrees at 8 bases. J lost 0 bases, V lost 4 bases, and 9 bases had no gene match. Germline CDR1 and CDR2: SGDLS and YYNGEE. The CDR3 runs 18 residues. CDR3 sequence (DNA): TGTGCCAGCAGCCCCCGGACAGGGTCCTACTCTGGGGCCAACGTCCTGACTTTC. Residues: CASSPRTGSYSGANVLTF. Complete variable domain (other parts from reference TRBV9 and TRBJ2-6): DSGVTQTPKHLITATGQRVTLRCSPRSGDLSVYWYQQSLDQGLQFLIQYYNGEERAKGNILERFSAQQFPDLHSELNLSSLELGDSALYFCASSPRTGSYSGANVLTFGAGSRLTVL.

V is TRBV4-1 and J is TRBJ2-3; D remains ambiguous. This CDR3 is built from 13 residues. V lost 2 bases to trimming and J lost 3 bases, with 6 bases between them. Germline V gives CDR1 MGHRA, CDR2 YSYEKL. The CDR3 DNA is TGCGCCAGCAGCCAACCGACTACAGATACGCAGTATTTT. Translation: CASSQPTTDTQYF.

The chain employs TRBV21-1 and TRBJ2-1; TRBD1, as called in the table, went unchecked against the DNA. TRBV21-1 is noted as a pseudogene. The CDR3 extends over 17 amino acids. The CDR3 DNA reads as TGTGCCAGCAGCAAAGCATCCCCGGGACAGGGATGTAATGAGCAGTTCTTC. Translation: CASSKASPGQGCNEQFF.

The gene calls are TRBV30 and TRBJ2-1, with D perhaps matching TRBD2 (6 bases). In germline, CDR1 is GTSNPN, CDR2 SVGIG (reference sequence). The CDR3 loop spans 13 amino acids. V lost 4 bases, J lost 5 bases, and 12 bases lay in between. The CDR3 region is CAWNGLPNNEQFF. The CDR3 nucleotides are TGTGCCTGGAACGGACTACCGAACAATGAGCAGTTCTTC. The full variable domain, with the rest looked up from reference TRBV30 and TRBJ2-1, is SQTIHQWPATLVQPVGSPLSLECTVEGTSNPNLYWYRQAAGRGLQLLFYSVGIGQISSEVPQNLSASRPQDRQFILSSKKLLLSDSGFYLCAWNGLPNNEQFFGPGTRLTVL.

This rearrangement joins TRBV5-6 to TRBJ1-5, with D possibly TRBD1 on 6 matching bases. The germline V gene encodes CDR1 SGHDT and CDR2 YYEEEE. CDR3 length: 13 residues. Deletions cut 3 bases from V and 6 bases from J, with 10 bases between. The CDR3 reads CASSSQGSQPQHF. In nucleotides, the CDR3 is TGTGCCAGCAGCTCACAGGGAAGTCAGCCCCAGCATTTT.

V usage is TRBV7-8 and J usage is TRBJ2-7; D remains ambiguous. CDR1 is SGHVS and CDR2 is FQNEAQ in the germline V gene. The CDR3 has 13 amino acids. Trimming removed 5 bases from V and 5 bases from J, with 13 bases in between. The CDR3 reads CASSPPLPDEQYF. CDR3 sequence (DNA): TGTGCCAGCAGCCCACCCCTACCCGACGAGCAGTACTTC.